The sequence of this T cell receptor (beta chain) was determined in a study of shared clonotypes between healthy human individuals. About the research overall: Donors, aged 18 to 49, were a couple of women and three men. Three plates were used per donor for CD4 naive, three for CD4 memory, two for CD8 naive and one for CD8 memory. Regarding the study as a whole: About 4.5% of naive CD4 clonotypes were common to several donors.

The CDR3 loop spans 15 amino acids. V shed 5 bases and J 6 bases; nucleotides not matched to a gene: 9. CDR1 is MNHEY and CDR2 is SVGAGI in the germline V gene. In regard to this clone: Its antigen is unknown.

Method: immunoSEQ multiplex PCR; TCRdb's copy keeps in-frame clones and lacks some. The sample includes just over 2,000,000 clones, roughly 94% of them seen just once. This chain links TRBV6-5 with TRBJ2-1, with 8 nucleotides matching TRBD2. The TCR comes from a man aged 18 to 35 in good health. The sample was naive CD4+ T cells sorted from blood. The subset: CD45RA+ positively selected. The CDR3 bases are TGTGCCAGCAGTCTCACTAGCGGACCCTTCAATGAGCAGTTCTTC. This sequence encodes CASSLTSGPFNEQFF.